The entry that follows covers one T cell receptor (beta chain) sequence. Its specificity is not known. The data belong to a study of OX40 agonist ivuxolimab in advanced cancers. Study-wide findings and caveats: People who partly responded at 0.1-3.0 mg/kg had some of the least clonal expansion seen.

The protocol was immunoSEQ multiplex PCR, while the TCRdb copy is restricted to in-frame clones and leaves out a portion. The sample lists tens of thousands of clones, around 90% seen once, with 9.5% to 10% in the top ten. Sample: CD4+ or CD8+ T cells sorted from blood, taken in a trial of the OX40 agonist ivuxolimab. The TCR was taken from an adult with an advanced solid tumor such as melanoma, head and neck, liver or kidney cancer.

CDR3 region: CASSAGTRYGYTF. The CDR3 DNA reads as TGTGCCAGCAGTGCTGGCACCCGCTATGGCTACACCTTC. The V call is TRBV2, the J call TRBJ1-2; D is uncertain. V was clipped by 4 bases and J by 4 bases, with 10 bases between them. CDR3 length: 13 residues. In germline, CDR1 is SNHLY, CDR2 FYNNEI.